Listed below are T cell receptor beta chains from one sample, sequenced in a study of CD8 T cells in ankylosing spondylitis. TCRdb processed the 5' RACE reads anew with MiXCR; each CDR3 protein has one entry. The sample holds approximately 180,000 distinct CDR3 sequences; around a sixth are singletons and the top ten take approximately 4.3%. The sample was blood, either unsorted or a sorted T cell fraction (not recorded which). The receptors here all came from a male donor aged 5 to 29 with ankylosing spondylitis or in good health (not recorded which). CDR3s include the opening cysteine and the closing phenylalanine or tryptophan. D genes are given only for firm matches. Size is omitted from some rows. Given values are once, few, many or a class for expanded clones.

j_call: TRBJ2-1; d_call: -; clone_size: -; v_call: TRBV18; cdr3_nt: TGTGCCAGCTCACCACCTCCCGGGACCTACAATGAGCAGTTCTTC; cdr3_aa: CASSPPPGTYNEQFF
j_call: TRBJ1-4; d_call: TRBD1; clone_size: many; v_call: TRBV5-1; cdr3_nt: TGCGCCAGCAGCTTGGGGACAGGGAATGAAAAACTGTTTTTT; cdr3_aa: CASSLGTGNEKLFF
j_call: TRBJ2-1; d_call: -; clone_size: many; v_call: TRBV2; cdr3_nt: TGTGCCAGCGAGCAGGGGACCTACAATGAGCAGTTCTTC; cdr3_aa: CASEQGTYNEQFF
j_call: TRBJ2-1; d_call: TRBD1; clone_size: many; v_call: TRBV30; cdr3_nt: TGTGCCTGGCAAGGGACAGGGAAGAATGAGCAGTTCTTC; cdr3_aa: CAWQGTGKNEQFF
j_call: TRBJ2-7; d_call: TRBD2; clone_size: -; v_call: TRBV20-1; cdr3_nt: TGCAGTGCTAGCGGGAGGTATTCCTACGAGCAGTACTTC; cdr3_aa: CSASGRYSYEQYF
j_call: TRBJ2-1; d_call: TRBD2; clone_size: many; v_call: TRBV5-1; cdr3_nt: TGCGCCAGCAGCTTGCCTAGCGGGAATAATGAGCAGTTCTTC; cdr3_aa: CASSLPSGNNEQFF
j_call: TRBJ1-1; d_call: -; clone_size: many; v_call: TRBV5-1; cdr3_nt: TGCGCCAGCAGCGAAAGTAACACTGAAGCTTTCTTT; cdr3_aa: CASSESNTEAFF
j_call: TRBJ2-5; d_call: -; clone_size: many; v_call: TRBV15; cdr3_nt: TGTGCCAAGCTAAGAGACCCTCAAGAGACCCAGTACTTC; cdr3_aa: CAKLRDPQETQYF
j_call: TRBJ1-4; d_call: -; clone_size: many; v_call: TRBV12-3/TRBV12-4; cdr3_nt: TGTGCCAGCAGCGGACCACTCAGGGAAAAACTGTTTTTT; cdr3_aa: CASSGPLREKLFF
j_call: TRBJ2-3; d_call: TRBD2; clone_size: few; v_call: TRBV7-6; cdr3_nt: TGTGCCAGCAGCTCCGGACCCGCGGGAGCGGCAGATACGCAGTATTTT; cdr3_aa: CASSSGPAGAADTQYF
j_call: TRBJ2-2; d_call: TRBD2; clone_size: many; v_call: TRBV5-1; cdr3_nt: TGCGCCAGCAGCCCGCACCCTTCGGCGGGAGAAACCGGGGAGCTGTTTTTT; cdr3_aa: CASSPHPSAGETGELFF
j_call: TRBJ2-1; d_call: TRBD2; clone_size: many; v_call: TRBV5-4; cdr3_nt: TGTGCCAGCAGCTCTAGCGGGAGAAATGAGCAGTTCTTC; cdr3_aa: CASSSSGRNEQFF
j_call: TRBJ1-5; d_call: -; clone_size: few; v_call: TRBV12-3/TRBV12-4; cdr3_nt: TGTGCCAGCACCCCCAGACTACCAAATCAGCCCCAGCATTTT; cdr3_aa: CASTPRLPNQPQHF
j_call: TRBJ2-5; d_call: -; clone_size: many; v_call: TRBV20-1; cdr3_nt: TGCAGTGCTAGGCGCCGGGAGACCCAGTACTTC; cdr3_aa: CSARRRETQYF
j_call: TRBJ1-1; d_call: -; clone_size: many; v_call: TRBV10-3; cdr3_nt: TGTGCCATCAGTGAGGTTGGGAGGAGGAACACTGAAGCTTTCTTT; cdr3_aa: CAISEVGRRNTEAFF
j_call: TRBJ2-5; d_call: -; clone_size: -; v_call: TRBV29-1; cdr3_nt: TGCAGCGTTGAGCAGGTCGGCTACCAAGAGACCCAGTACTTC; cdr3_aa: CSVEQVGYQETQYF
j_call: TRBJ1-5; d_call: -; clone_size: many; v_call: TRBV6-2/TRBV6-3; cdr3_nt: TGTGCCAGCAGTATAACAGGGTATCAGCCCCAGCATTTT; cdr3_aa: CASSITGYQPQHF
j_call: TRBJ2-3; d_call: TRBD1; clone_size: many; v_call: TRBV5-1; cdr3_nt: TGCGCCAGCAGCTTGGGGGACAGGCACTATAGCACAGATACGCAGTATTTT; cdr3_aa: CASSLGDRHYSTDTQYF
j_call: TRBJ2-6; d_call: -; clone_size: few; v_call: TRBV20-1; cdr3_nt: TGCAGTGCTAACCAATGGGCAGAAGGGGCCAACGTCCTGACTTTC; cdr3_aa: CSANQWAEGANVLTF
j_call: TRBJ1-1; d_call: TRBD1; clone_size: many; v_call: TRBV20-1; cdr3_nt: TGCAGTGCGAAGCCGACAGGGCCGGAGACTGAAGCTTTCTTT; cdr3_aa: CSAKPTGPETEAFF
j_call: TRBJ2-3; d_call: TRBD2; clone_size: many; v_call: TRBV20-1; cdr3_nt: TGCAGTGCTAGAGGACGAAGCGGGGCCCTGATTCCGCAGTATTTT; cdr3_aa: CSARGRSGALIPQYF
j_call: TRBJ2-1; d_call: TRBD1; clone_size: many; v_call: TRBV6-2/TRBV6-3; cdr3_nt: TGTGCCAGCAGTCTCACAGGGGGCCAGTTCTTC; cdr3_aa: CASSLTGGQFF
j_call: TRBJ1-3; d_call: -; clone_size: many; v_call: TRBV14; cdr3_nt: TGTGCCAGCGCCTGGATTGACTCTGGAAACACCATATATTTT; cdr3_aa: CASAWIDSGNTIYF
j_call: TRBJ2-7; d_call: -; clone_size: many; v_call: TRBV28; cdr3_nt: TGTGCCAGCAGTACACTCTACGAGCAGTACTTC; cdr3_aa: CASSTLYEQYF
j_call: TRBJ2-5; d_call: -; clone_size: few; v_call: TRBV7-6; cdr3_nt: TGTGCCAGCAGCTCCACGATGGGGACCCAGTACTTC; cdr3_aa: CASSSTMGTQYF
j_call: TRBJ2-5; d_call: -; clone_size: few; v_call: TRBV24-1; cdr3_nt: TGTGCCACCTCCGGCAGGGGCGGACACAGGGCCCAGTACTTC; cdr3_aa: CATSGRGGHRAQYF
j_call: TRBJ1-4; d_call: -; clone_size: many; v_call: TRBV5-1; cdr3_nt: TGCGCCAGCAGCCCGGACGCAACTAATGAAAAACTGTTTTTT; cdr3_aa: CASSPDATNEKLFF
j_call: TRBJ1-2; d_call: -; clone_size: many; v_call: TRBV6-6; cdr3_nt: TGTGCCAGCAGACGGACAGATTATGGCTACACCTTC; cdr3_aa: CASRRTDYGYTF
j_call: TRBJ2-3; d_call: TRBD2; clone_size: many; v_call: TRBV7-2; cdr3_nt: TGTGCCAGCAGCTCCTTAGCGGGAGGGCCAGATACGCAGTATTTT; cdr3_aa: CASSSLAGGPDTQYF
j_call: TRBJ2-3; d_call: -; clone_size: many; v_call: TRBV7-6; cdr3_nt: TGTGCCAGCAGCTCCCCGGGCCTAATAAGCACAGATACGCAGTATTTT; cdr3_aa: CASSSPGLISTDTQYF
j_call: TRBJ1-2; d_call: -; clone_size: many; v_call: TRBV20-1; cdr3_nt: TGCAGTGCCAGGGGCGTTGGAGGGGGCTACACCTTC; cdr3_aa: CSARGVGGGYTF
j_call: TRBJ2-5; d_call: -; clone_size: many; v_call: TRBV12-3/TRBV12-4; cdr3_nt: TGTGCCAGCAGTTTATGGGGTCAAGAGACCCAGTACTTC; cdr3_aa: CASSLWGQETQYF
j_call: TRBJ2-3; d_call: -; clone_size: -; v_call: TRBV6-1; cdr3_nt: TGTGCCAGCGGCAGGGGCTCAGATACGCAGTATTTT; cdr3_aa: CASGRGSDTQYF
j_call: TRBJ2-7; d_call: TRBD2; clone_size: many; v_call: TRBV7-2; cdr3_nt: TGTGCCAGCAGCTACTATAGCGGGAGGGGTTACGACGAGCAGTACTTC; cdr3_aa: CASSYYSGRGYDEQYF
j_call: TRBJ1-1; d_call: TRBD1; clone_size: -; v_call: TRBV6-5; cdr3_nt: TGTGCCAGCAGCGGGACAGGGAGGTCGAGGCCTGAAGCTTTCTTT; cdr3_aa: CASSGTGRSRPEAFF
j_call: TRBJ2-1; d_call: TRBD2; clone_size: many; v_call: TRBV5-1; cdr3_nt: TGCGCCAGCATCGACGGGACTAGCGTTTTAAATGAGCAGTTCTTC; cdr3_aa: CASIDGTSVLNEQFF
j_call: TRBJ1-3; d_call: TRBD1; clone_size: many; v_call: TRBV7-8; cdr3_nt: TGTGCCAGCAGCTTCGGAGACAGGGGGTCTGGAAACACCATATATTTT; cdr3_aa: CASSFGDRGSGNTIYF
j_call: TRBJ2-3; d_call: TRBD1; clone_size: -; v_call: TRBV5-1; cdr3_nt: TGCGCCAGCGGCACAGGGGCTAGCACAGATACGCAGTATTTT; cdr3_aa: CASGTGASTDTQYF
j_call: TRBJ2-2; d_call: -; clone_size: many; v_call: TRBV7-9; cdr3_nt: TGTGCCAGCAGCGCACGGACAGAGAACACCGGGGAGCTGTTTTTT; cdr3_aa: CASSARTENTGELFF
j_call: TRBJ2-3; d_call: -; clone_size: -; v_call: TRBV21-1; cdr3_nt: TGTGCCAGCAGCTCGGACGCCGCAGTAGATACGCAGTATTTT; cdr3_aa: CASSSDAAVDTQYF
j_call: TRBJ1-1; d_call: -; clone_size: many; v_call: TRBV27; cdr3_nt: TGTGCCAGCAGCTACCGTCAGGGGATGAACACTGAAGCTTTCTTT; cdr3_aa: CASSYRQGMNTEAFF
j_call: TRBJ2-4; d_call: -; clone_size: -; v_call: TRBV25-1; cdr3_nt: TGTGCCAGCAGTCCCCAGGGGAGGGCCAAAAACATTCAGTACTTC; cdr3_aa: CASSPQGRAKNIQYF
j_call: TRBJ2-3; d_call: -; clone_size: many; v_call: TRBV10-2; cdr3_nt: TGCGCCAGCAGTGAGTCTTGGGGGCCGGGCGCAGATACGCAGTATTTT; cdr3_aa: CASSESWGPGADTQYF
j_call: TRBJ2-3; d_call: TRBD2; clone_size: -; v_call: TRBV4-3; cdr3_nt: TGCGCCAGCAGCCAAGCCAAGGGCGGACTAGCGGGAGGGGCAGATACGCAGTATTTT; cdr3_aa: CASSQAKGGLAGGADTQYF
j_call: TRBJ2-1; d_call: TRBD2; clone_size: many; v_call: TRBV5-6; cdr3_nt: TGTGCCAGCAGCTTCTATGAGGCTAGCGGGAGGTCCGAGCAGTTCTTC; cdr3_aa: CASSFYEASGRSEQFF
j_call: TRBJ2-1; d_call: TRBD2; clone_size: many; v_call: TRBV4-1; cdr3_nt: TGCGCCAGCAGCCTGGGCGGGAGCATTAGGAATGAGCAGTTCTTC; cdr3_aa: CASSLGGSIRNEQFF
j_call: TRBJ1-5; d_call: -; clone_size: many; v_call: TRBV3-1; cdr3_nt: TGTGCCAGCAGCCAAGGAAGCAGGGGAGATCAGCCCCAGCATTTT; cdr3_aa: CASSQGSRGDQPQHF
j_call: TRBJ1-1; d_call: -; clone_size: many; v_call: TRBV3-1; cdr3_nt: TGTGCCAGCAGCAGTGGACCGAAGAACACTGAAGCTTTCTTT; cdr3_aa: CASSSGPKNTEAFF
j_call: TRBJ2-1; d_call: TRBD2; clone_size: many; v_call: TRBV4-2; cdr3_nt: TGTGCCAGCAGCCGGCGACCTAGCGGGGATTACAATGAGCAGTTCTTC; cdr3_aa: CASSRRPSGDYNEQFF
j_call: TRBJ2-3; d_call: TRBD1; clone_size: many; v_call: TRBV15; cdr3_nt: TGTGCCACCAGCCTCGGACAGGGGCCCGTCACAGATACGCAGTATTTT; cdr3_aa: CATSLGQGPVTDTQYF
j_call: TRBJ2-3; d_call: TRBD2; clone_size: many; v_call: TRBV4-3; cdr3_nt: TGCGCCAGCAGCCAAGCAAGGACGGCACAACTAGCGGGAGTTTTGAATACGCAGTATTTT; cdr3_aa: CASSQARTAQLAGVLNTQYF
j_call: TRBJ2-3; d_call: TRBD2; clone_size: many; v_call: TRBV7-9; cdr3_nt: TGTGCCAGCAGCTTAGCGGAGCGGGAGTCAGATACGCAGTATTTT; cdr3_aa: CASSLAERESDTQYF